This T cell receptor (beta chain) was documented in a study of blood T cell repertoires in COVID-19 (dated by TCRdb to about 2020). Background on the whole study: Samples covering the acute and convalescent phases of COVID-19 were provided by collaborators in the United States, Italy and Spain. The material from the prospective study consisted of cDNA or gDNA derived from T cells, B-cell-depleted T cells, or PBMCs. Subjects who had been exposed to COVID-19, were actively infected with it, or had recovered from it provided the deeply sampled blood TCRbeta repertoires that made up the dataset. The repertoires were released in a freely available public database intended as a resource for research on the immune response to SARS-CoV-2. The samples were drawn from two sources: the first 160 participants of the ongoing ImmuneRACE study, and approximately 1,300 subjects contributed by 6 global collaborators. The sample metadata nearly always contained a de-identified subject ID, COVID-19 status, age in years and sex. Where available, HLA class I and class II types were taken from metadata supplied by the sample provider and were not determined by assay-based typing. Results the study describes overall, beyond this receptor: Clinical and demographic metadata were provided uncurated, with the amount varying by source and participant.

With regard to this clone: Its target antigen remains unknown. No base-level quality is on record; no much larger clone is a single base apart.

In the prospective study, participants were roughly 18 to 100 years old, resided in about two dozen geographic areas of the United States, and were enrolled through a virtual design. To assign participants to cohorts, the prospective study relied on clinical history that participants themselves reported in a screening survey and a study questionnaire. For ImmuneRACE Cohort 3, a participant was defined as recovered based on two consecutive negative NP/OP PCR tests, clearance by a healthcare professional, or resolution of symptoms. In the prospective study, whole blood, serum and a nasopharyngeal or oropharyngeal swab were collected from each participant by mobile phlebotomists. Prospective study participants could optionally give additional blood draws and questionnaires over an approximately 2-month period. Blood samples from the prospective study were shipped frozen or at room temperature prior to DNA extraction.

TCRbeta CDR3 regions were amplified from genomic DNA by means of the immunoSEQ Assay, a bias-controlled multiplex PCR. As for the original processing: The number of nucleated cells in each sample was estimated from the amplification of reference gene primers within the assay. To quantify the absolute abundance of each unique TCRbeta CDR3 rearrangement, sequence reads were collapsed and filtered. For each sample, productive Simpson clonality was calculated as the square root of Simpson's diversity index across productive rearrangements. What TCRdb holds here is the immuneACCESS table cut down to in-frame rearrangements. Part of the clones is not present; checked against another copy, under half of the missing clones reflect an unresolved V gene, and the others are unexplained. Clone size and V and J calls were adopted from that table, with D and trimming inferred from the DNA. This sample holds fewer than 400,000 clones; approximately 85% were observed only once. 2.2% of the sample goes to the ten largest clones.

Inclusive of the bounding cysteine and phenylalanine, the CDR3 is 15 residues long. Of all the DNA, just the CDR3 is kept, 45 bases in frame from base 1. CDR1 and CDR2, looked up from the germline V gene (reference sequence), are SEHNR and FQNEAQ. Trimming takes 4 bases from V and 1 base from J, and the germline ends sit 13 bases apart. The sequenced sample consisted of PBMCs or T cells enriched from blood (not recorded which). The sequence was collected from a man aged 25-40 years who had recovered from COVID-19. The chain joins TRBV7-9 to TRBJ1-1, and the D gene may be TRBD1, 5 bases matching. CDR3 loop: CASSWGQTSNTEAFF. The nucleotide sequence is TGTGCCAGCAGCTGGGGCCAGACATCGAACACTGAAGCTTTCTTT.